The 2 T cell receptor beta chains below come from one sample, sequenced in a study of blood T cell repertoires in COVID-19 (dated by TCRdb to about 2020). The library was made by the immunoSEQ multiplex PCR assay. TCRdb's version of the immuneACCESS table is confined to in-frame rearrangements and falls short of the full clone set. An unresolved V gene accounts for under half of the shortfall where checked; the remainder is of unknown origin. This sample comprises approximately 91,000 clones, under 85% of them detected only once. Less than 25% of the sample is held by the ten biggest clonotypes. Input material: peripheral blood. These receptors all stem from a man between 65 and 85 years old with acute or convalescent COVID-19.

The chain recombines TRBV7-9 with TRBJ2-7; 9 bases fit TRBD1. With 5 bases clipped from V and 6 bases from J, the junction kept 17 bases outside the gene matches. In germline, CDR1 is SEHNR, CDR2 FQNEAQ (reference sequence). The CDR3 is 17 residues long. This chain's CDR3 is CASSPFPGQGLRGEQYF. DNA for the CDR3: TGTGCCAGCAGCCCGTTCCCGGGACAGGGATTGCGCGGCGAGCAGTACTTC.

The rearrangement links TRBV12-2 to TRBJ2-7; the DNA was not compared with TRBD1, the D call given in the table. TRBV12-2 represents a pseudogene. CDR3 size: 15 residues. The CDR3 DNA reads TGTGCAAGTCGCTTATTTCCGGGACAGACCTACGAGCAGTACTTC. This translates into CASRLFPGQTYEQYF.